The 3 T cell receptor beta chains given below trace back to one sample, sequenced in a study of T cell changes during pregnancy in multiple sclerosis. The protocol was immunoSEQ multiplex PCR, while the TCRdb copy is restricted to in-frame clones and leaves out a portion. This table has more than 90,000 clones, under 95% appearing once. The sequences come from peripheral blood, collected in the first trimester of pregnancy. The source is a female donor with multiple sclerosis, enrolled in a pregnancy study.

The genes are TRBV7-3 and TRBJ2-7; 9 bases map to TRBD1. Trimming took 5 bases from V and 4 from J; bases not matched to a gene: 9. CDR3 length: 15 amino acids. Germline V CDR1 and CDR2: SGHTA, FQGTGA. CDR3 loop: CASSVGPGTGYEQYF. The DNA of the CDR3 is TGTGCCAGCAGCGTAGGGCCAGGGACAGGGTACGAGCAGTACTTC. The variable domain in full, with the rest retrieved from reference TRBV7-3 and TRBJ2-7, is GAGVSQTPSNKVTEKGKYVELRCDPISGHTALYWYRQSLGQGPEFLIYFQGTGAADDSGLPNDRFFAVRPEGSVSTLKIQRTERGDSAVYLCASSVGPGTGYEQYFGPGTRLTVT.

CDR3 residues: CASSFAEITDTQYF. The CDR3 DNA sequence: TGTGCCAGCAGTTTTGCAGAAATCACAGATACGCAGTATTTT. The chain couples TRBV28 to TRBJ2-3, with D unclear. The V gene's germline CDR1 is MDHEN and CDR2 SYDVKM. The CDR3 has 14 residues. Trimming shortened V by 3 bases and J by 2 bases, and 9 bases separated the two germline ends.

The V call is TRBV27, the J call TRBJ1-5; D is possibly TRBD1 (6 bases). Germline CDR1 is MNHEY and CDR2 is SMNVEV (reference sequence). The V and J ends lost 6 bases and 2 bases respectively, with 14 bases between them. The CDR3 extends over 15 amino acids. The DNA for the CDR3 is TGTGCCAGCAGACCCCGGGACACTCGCAATCAGCCCCAGCATTTT. Translating it yields CASRPRDTRNQPQHF.